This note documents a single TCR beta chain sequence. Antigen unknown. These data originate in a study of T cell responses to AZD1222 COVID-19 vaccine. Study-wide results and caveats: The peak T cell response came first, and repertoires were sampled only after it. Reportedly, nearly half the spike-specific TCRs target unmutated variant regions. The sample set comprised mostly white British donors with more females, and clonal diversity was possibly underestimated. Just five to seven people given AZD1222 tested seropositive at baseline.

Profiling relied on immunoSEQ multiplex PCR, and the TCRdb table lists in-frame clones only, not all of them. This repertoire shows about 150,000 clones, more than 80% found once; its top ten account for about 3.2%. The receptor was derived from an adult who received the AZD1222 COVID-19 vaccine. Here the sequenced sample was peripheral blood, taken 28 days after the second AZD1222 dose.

For the CDR3, the DNA is TGTGCCAGCAGCCAAGAAGGCAGGGGAACTGAAGCTTTCTTT. Its translation is CASSQEGRGTEAFF. This chain uses TRBV4-2 with TRBJ1-1, with TRBD1 as a possible D gene (6 bases). Between the trimmed V and J ends, which lost 0 bases and 5 bases, there was a span of 10 bases. CDR1 and CDR2 from the germline V gene are LGHNA and YNFKEQ. This CDR3 region has 14 residues.